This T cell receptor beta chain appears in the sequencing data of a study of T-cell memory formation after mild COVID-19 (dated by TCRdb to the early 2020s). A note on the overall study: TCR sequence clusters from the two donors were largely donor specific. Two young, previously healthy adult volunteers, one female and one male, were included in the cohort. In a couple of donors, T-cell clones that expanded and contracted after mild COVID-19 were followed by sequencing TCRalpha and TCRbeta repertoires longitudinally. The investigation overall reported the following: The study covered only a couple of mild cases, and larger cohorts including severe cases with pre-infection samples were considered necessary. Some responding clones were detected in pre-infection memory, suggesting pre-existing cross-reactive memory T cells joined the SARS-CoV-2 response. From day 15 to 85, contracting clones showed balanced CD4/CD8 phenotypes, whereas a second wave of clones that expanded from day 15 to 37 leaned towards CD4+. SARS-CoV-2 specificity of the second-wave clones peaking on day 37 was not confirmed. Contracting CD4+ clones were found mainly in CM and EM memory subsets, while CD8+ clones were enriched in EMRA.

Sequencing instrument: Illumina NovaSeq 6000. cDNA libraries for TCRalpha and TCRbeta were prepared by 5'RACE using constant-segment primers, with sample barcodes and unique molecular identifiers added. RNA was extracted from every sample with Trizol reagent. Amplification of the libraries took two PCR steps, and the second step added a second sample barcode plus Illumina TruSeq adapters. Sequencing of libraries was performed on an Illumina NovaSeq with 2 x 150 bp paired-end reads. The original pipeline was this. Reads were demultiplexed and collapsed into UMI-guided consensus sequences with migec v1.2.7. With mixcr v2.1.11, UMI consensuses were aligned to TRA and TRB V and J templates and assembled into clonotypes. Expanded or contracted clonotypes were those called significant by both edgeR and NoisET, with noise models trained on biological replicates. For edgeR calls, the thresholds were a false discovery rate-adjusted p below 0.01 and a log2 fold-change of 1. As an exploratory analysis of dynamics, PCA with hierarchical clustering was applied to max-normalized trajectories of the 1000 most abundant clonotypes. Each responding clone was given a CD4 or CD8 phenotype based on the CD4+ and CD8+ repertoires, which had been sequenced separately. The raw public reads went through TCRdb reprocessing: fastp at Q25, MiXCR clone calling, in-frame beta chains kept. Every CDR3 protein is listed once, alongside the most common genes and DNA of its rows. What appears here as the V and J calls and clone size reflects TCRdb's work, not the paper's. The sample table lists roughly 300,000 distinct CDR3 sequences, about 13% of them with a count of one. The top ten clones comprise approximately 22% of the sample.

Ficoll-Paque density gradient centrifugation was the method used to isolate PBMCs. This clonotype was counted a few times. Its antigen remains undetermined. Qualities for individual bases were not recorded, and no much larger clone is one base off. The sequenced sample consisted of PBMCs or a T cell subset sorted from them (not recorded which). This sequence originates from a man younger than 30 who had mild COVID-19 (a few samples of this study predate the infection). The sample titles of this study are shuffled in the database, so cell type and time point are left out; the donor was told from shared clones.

DNA sequence: TGTGCCAGCTCTGGCACAGGCCCCGATTCACCCCTCCACTTT. It codes for CASSGTGPDSPLHF. The chain joins TRBV18 to TRBJ1-6, with TRBD1 perhaps the D gene, on 5 matching bases. The germline V gene encodes CDR1 KGHSH and CDR2 LQKENI. Including cysteine and phenylalanine, the CDR3 has 14 amino acids. Only CDR3 DNA is held: 42 bases, read in frame from base 1. Deletion took 6 bases off V and 8 bases off J, with a span of 14 bases between the germline ends.